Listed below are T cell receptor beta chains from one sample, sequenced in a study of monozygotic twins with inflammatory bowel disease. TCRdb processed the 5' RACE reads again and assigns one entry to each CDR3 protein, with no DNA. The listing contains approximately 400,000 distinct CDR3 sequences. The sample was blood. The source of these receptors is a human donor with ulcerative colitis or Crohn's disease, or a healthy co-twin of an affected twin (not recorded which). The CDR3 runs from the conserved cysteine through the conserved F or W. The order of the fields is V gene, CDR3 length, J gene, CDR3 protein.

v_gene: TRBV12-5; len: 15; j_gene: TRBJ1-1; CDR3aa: CARGVGSATNTEAFF
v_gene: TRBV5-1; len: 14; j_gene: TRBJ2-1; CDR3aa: CASSLDRQGGEQFF
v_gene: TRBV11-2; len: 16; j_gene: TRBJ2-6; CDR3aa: CASSLVYDPGANVLTF
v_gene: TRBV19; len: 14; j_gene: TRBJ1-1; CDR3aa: CASSRGTLDTEAFF
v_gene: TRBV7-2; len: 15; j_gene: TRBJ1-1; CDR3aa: CASSLRGSLNTEAFF
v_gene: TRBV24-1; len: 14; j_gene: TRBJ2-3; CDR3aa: CATSPSGDTDTQYF
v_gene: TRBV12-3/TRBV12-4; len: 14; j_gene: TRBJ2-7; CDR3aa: CASSFGTATYEQYF
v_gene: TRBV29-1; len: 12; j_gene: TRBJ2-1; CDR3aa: CSVVWDINEQFF
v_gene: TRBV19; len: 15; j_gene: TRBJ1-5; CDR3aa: CASSWTGASDQPQHF
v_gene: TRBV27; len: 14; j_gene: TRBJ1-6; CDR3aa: CASSLNRANSPLHF
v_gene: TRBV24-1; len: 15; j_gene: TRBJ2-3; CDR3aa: CATSIGGTSTDTQYF
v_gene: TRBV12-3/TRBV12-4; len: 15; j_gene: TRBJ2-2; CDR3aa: CASSLSPSNTGELFF
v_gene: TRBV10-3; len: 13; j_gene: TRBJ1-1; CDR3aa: CAISVRENTEAFF
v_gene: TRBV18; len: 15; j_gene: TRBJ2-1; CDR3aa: CASSPLDPGQDEQFF
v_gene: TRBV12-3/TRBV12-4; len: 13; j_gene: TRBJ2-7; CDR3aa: CASKPGQGYEQYF
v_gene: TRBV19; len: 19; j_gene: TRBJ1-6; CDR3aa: CASSIEPFQGVTKESPLHF
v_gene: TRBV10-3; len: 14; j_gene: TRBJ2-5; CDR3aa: CAISGGLAGETQYF
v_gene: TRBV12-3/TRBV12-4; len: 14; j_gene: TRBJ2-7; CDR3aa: CASIPSDRPYEQYF
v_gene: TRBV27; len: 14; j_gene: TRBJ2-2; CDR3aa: CASSLSSSTGELFF
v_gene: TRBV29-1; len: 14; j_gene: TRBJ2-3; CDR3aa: CSGGVIGSTDTQYF
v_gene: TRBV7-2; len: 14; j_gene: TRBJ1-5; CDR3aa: CASSLTPSNQPQHF
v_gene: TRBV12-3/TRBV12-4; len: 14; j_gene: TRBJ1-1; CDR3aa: CASSLQGGATEAFF
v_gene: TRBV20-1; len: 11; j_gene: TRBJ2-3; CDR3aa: CSAHHTDTQYF
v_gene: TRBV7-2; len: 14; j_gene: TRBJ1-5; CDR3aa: CASRDGPDNQPQHF
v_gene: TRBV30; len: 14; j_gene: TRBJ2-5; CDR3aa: CAWSVTASQRTQYF
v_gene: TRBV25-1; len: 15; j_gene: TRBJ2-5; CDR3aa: CASSEKGQAKETQYF
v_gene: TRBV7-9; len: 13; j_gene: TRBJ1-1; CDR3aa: CASTSGLNTEAFF
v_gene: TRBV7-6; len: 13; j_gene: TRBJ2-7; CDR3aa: CASSLEDAYEQYF
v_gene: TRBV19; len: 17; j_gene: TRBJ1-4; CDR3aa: CASSMSSGLRPNEKLFF
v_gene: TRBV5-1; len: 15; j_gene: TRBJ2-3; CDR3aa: CASSSTGTDTDTQYF
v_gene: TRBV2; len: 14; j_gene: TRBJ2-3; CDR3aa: CASRQRLGTDTQYF
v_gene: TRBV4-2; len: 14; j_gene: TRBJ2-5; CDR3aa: CASSQAGSLETQYF
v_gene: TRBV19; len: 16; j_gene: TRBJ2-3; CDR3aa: CASSSEGLPPTDTQYF
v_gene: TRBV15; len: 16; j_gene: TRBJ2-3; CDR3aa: CATSPRGEGLTDTQYF
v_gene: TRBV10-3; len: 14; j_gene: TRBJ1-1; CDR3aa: CAIRTTGDTTEAFF
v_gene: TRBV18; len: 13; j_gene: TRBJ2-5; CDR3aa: CASSLGQGQTQYF
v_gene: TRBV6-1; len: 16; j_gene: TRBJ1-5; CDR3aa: CASSEFFVQGGQPQHF
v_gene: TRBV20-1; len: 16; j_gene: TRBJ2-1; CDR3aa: CSARPLERGAYNEQFF
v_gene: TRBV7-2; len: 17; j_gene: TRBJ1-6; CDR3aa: CASSFAGDRMGNSPLHF
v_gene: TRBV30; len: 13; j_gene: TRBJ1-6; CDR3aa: CAWNGQEGSPLHF
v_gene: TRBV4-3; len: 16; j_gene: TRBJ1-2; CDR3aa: CASSQERASPNYGYTF
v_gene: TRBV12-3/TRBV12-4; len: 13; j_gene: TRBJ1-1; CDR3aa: CASTLEGGSEAFF
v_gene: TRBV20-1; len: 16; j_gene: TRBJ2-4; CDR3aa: CSARGGDRLEWNIQYF
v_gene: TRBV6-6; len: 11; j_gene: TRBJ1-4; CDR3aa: CASSANEKLFF
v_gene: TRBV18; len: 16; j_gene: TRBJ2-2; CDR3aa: CASSAQRGANTGELFF
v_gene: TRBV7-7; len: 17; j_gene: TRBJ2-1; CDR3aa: CASSLGPPGGGYNEQFF
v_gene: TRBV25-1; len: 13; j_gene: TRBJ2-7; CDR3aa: CASSELGPWEQYF
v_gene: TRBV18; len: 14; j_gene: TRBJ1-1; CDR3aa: CASSHGTGNTEAFF
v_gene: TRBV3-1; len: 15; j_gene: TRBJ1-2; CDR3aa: CASSQDMTGVYGYTF
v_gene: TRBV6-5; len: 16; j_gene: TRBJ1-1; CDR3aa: CASSFPYRDGTTEAFF
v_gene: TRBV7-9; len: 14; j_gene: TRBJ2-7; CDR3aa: CASSNVSGSYEQYF
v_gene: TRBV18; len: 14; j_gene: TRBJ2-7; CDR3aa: CASSPGTQPYEQYF
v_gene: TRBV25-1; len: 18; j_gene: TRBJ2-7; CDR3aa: CASLSLKDGDRVPYEQYF
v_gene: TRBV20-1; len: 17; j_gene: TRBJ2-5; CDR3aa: CSARDPRPGRKQETQYF